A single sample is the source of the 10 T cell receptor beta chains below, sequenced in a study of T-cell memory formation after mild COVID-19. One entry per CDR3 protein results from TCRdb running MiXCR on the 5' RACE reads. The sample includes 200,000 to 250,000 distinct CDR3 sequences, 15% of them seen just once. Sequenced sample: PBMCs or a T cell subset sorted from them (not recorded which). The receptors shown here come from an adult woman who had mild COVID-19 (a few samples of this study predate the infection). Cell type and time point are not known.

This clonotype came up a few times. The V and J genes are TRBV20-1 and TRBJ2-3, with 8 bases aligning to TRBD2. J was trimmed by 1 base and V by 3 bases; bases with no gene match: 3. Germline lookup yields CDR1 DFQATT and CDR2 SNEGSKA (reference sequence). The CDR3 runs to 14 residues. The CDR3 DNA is TGCAGTGCTAGGGATAGCGGGGGCACAGATACGCAGTATTTT. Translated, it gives CSARDSGGTDTQYF.

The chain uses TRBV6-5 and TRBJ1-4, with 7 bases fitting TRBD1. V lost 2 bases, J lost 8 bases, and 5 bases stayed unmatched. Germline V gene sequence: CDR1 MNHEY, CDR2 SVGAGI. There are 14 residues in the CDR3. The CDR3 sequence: CASSYEGAWEKLFF. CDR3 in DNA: TGTGCCAGCAGTTACGAGGGGGCTTGGGAAAAACTGTTTTTT.

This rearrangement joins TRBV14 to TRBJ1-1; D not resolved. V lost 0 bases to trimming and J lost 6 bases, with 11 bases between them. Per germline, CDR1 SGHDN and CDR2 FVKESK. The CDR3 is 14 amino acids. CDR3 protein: CASSQDWVGPEAFF. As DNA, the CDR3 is TGTGCCAGCAGCCAAGATTGGGTTGGCCCTGAAGCTTTCTTT. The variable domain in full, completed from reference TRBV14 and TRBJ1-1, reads EAGVTQFPSHSVIEKGQTVTLRCDPISGHDNLYWYRRVMGKEIKFLLHFVKESKQDESGMPNNRFLAERTGGTYSTLKVQPAELEDSGVYFCASSQDWVGPEAFFGQGTRLTVV.

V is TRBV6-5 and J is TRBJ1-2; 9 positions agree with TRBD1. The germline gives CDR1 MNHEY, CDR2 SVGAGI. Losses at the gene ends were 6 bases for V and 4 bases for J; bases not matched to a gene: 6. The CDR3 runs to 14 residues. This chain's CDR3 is CASRRGQGSYGYTF. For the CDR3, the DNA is TGTGCCAGCAGACGAGGACAGGGGAGCTATGGCTACACCTTC.

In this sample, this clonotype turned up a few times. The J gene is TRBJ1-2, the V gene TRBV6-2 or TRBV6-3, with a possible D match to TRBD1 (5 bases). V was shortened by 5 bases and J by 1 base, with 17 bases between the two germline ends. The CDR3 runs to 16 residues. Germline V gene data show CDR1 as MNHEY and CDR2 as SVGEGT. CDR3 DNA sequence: TGTGCCAGCAGTACCCGGTGGGGCAGCGGTAACTATGGCTACACCTTC. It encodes CASSTRWGSGNYGYTF.

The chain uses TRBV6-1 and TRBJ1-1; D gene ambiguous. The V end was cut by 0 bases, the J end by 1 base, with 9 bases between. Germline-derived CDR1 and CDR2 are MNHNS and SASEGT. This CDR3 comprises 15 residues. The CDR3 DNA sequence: TGTGCCAGCAGTGAAGCTCACCGGGCGAACACTGAAGCTTTCTTT. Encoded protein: CASSEAHRANTEAFF.

As DNA, the CDR3 is TGTGCCAGCAGCCTCCAACAGCGAGAGGGCTACACCTTC. Translating it yields CASSLQQREGYTF. The gene calls are TRBV5-4 and TRBJ1-2; D not certain. The V and J ends lost 4 bases and 8 bases respectively, with 15 bases between them. The CDR3 has 13 residues. Germline lookup yields CDR1 SGHNT and CDR2 YYREEE (reference sequence).

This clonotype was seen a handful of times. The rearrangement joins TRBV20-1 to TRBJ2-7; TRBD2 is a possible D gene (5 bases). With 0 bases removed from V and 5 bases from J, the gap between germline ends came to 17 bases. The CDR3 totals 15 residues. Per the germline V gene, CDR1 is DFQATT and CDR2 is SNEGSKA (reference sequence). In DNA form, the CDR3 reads TGCAGTGCTAGAGAGACCAGCGGAGCCGGGGACGAGCAGTACTTC. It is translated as CSARETSGAGDEQYF.

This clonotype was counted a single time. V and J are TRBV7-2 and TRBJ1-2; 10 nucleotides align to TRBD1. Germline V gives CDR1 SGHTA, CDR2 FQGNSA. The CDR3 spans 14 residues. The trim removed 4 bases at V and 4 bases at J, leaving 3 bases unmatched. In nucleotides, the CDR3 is TGTGCCAGCAGCTCCGGGACAGGGGCCTATGGCTACACCTTC. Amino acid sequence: CASSSGTGAYGYTF.

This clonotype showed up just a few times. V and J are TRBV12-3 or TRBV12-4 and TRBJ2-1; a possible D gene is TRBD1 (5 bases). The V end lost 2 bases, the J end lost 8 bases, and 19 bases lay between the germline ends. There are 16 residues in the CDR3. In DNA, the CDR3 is TGTGCCAGCAGTTTAAGGTGGGAAAGGGGCTGGGATGAGCAGTTCTTC. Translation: CASSLRWERGWDEQFF.